The clone carrying this T cell receptor beta chain was observed once. Its antigen is not identified. These data originate in a study of cytomegalovirus exposure and HLA in healthy donors. Broader study findings: A few V segments could not be told apart, such as TRBV6-2 and TRBV6-3, and were left out. In an earlier analysis, productive rearrangement rates for most beta V segments clustered near 87% or 30%. The investigators catalogued about 170 TCR beta chains as cytomegalovirus-associated.

CDR3 length equals 16 residues. Losses at the gene ends were 2 bases for V and 3 bases for J; bases not matched to a gene: 6. Germline CDR1 is MNHEY and CDR2 is SVGAGI. Primers included in the PCR were 60 Vbeta and 13 Jbeta primers. This table comes from immunoSEQ multiplex PCR, and its TCRdb copy is limited to in-frame clones, with some not included. The top ten hold around 1.4% of the sample, which has some 190,000 clones, 75% to 90% seen once. The sequenced sample was PBMCs. The V and J genes are TRBV6-5 and TRBJ2-7; 11 positions agree with TRBD1. This TCR was recovered from a girl between 10 and 17 years old in good health and CMV-seropositive. CDR3 nucleotide sequence: TGTGCCAGCAGTTACCGTCGGACAGGGGGCTTCTACGAGCAGTACTTC. This gives the protein CASSYRRTGGFYEQYF.